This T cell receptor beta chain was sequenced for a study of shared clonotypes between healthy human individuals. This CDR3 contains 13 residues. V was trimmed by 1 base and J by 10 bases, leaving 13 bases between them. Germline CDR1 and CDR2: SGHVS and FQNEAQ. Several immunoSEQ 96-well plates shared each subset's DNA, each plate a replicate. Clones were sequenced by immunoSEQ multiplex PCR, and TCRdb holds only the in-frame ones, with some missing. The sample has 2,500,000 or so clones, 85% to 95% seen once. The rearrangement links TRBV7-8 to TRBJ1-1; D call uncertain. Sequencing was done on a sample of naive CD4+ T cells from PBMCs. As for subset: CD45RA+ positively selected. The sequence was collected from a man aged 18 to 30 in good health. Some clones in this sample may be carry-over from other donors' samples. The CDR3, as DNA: TGTGCCAGCAGCTTAGGAGGAGGGTTTGGAGCTTTCTTT. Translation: CASSLGGGFGAFF.